The present TCR beta chain was sequenced within a study of blood T cells in healthy people across ages. Germline CDR1 is DFQATT and CDR2 is SNEGSKA (reference sequence). This CDR3 is 15 amino acids long. Trimming cost V 0 bases and J 6 bases, with 15 bases left between them. Then a second PCR, running about 7 to 11 cycles, was carried out with a sample-barcoded 5' primer and a J-beta primer mix. A template-switch adaptor with 12 random nucleotides tagged each cDNA molecule. Each CDR3 protein is one row after TCRdb ran MiXCR on the 5' RACE reads. This table holds 700,000 to 900,000 distinct CDR3 sequences, 20% to 30% found once. The data also belong to a second study, concerning T cells of mothers and their children.

Sequenced sample: blood. V gene TRBV20-1 combines with J gene TRBJ2-1; D is uncertain. The source of this sequence is a boy younger than 18 in good health. The CDR3 loop is CSARDRLVNSNEQFF. The CDR3 DNA follows: TGCAGTGCTAGAGATAGACTCGTCAACAGCAATGAGCAGTTCTTC.